Listed below are T cell receptor beta chains from one sample, sequenced in a study of blood T cell repertoires in COVID-19. TCRdb keeps only in-frame clones here, not all; method: immunoSEQ multiplex PCR. Among under 300,000 clones listed, 80% to 90% were seen once. The source material was PBMCs or T cells enriched from blood (not recorded which). These receptors were taken from a young woman who had recovered from COVID-19. CDR3s include the opening cysteine and the closing phenylalanine or tryptophan. The order of the fields is V gene, J gene, CDR3 protein.

V: TRBV2; J: TRBJ2-2; CDR3: CASSESVAGGLANTGELFF
V: TRBV5-5; J: TRBJ1-2; CDR3: CASSFRDRQYGYTF
V: TRBV5-5; J: TRBJ2-5; CDR3: CASSLVLAGLGETQYF
V: TRBV19; J: TRBJ1-5; CDR3: CASSIAAGRRRGNQPQHF
V: TRBV18; J: TRBJ2-3; CDR3: CASSPHGAVALTGTDTQYF
V: TRBV4-1; J: TRBJ2-1; CDR3: CASSQGLAGGPEEQFF
V: TRBV14; J: TRBJ2-7; CDR3: CASSRAQGFEQYF
V: TRBV5-1; J: TRBJ2-1; CDR3: CASSLAVAGAYNEQFF
V: TRBV5-4; J: TRBJ1-2; CDR3: CASSAPGQGSDFYGYTF
V: TRBV6-5; J: TRBJ1-1; CDR3: CASSYGTNTEAFF
V: TRBV5-8; J: TRBJ2-7; CDR3: CASSHRPKVGQYF
V: TRBV18; J: TRBJ1-5; CDR3: CASSPGGVQPQHF
V: TRBV28; J: TRBJ1-5; CDR3: CASSFVSGDSNQPQHF
V: TRBV19; J: TRBJ1-2; CDR3: CATSRAVDGYTF
V: TRBV30; J: TRBJ2-7; CDR3: CAWSGQGVNEQYF
V: TRBV19; J: TRBJ1-1; CDR3: CASSENRSWNTEAFF
V: TRBV7-8; J: TRBJ2-7; CDR3: CASSGGRKSYEQYF
V: TRBV6-1; J: TRBJ1-2; CDR3: CASSEAPDRGYGYTF
V: TRBV2; J: TRBJ2-3; CDR3: CASRQGADTQYF
V: TRBV24-1; J: TRBJ1-5; CDR3: CATSDPGQGLSERDQPQHF
V: TRBV11-3; J: TRBJ1-1; CDR3: CASSGVGTGEAFF
V: TRBV21-1; J: TRBJ1-1; CDR3: CAIGTAPSLEAFF
V: TRBV13; J: TRBJ1-1; CDR3: CASSKWASMNTEAFF
V: TRBV10-2; J: TRBJ2-7; CDR3: CASSEPGFAYEQYF
V: TRBV30; J: TRBJ1-1; CDR3: CAWSGTANTEAFF
V: TRBV7-6; J: TRBJ2-2; CDR3: CASSLSATGKVGELFF
V: TRBV29-1; J: TRBJ1-2; CDR3: CSVGVRGGYTF
V: TRBV7-3; J: TRBJ2-5; CDR3: CASSRAGGSQETQYF
V: TRBV5-1; J: TRBJ2-1; CDR3: CASTHQGQGAREQFF
V: TRBV5-3; J: TRBJ1-2; CDR3: CARRIGISGYTF
V: TRBV5-1; J: TRBJ1-1; CDR3: CASSPGPDRVTEAFF
V: TRBV7-9; J: TRBJ2-3; CDR3: CASRPETGLSTDTQYF
V: TRBV15; J: TRBJ2-7; CDR3: CATSARADRVYEQYF
V: TRBV6-5; J: TRBJ2-7; CDR3: CASRDLAGGRYEQYF
V: TRBV11-2; J: TRBJ2-5; CDR3: CASSLDSWGDEETQYF
V: TRBV6-1; J: TRBJ1-1; CDR3: CASSDFGQDNTEAFF
V: TRBV25-1; J: TRBJ1-1; CDR3: CASSEGGQGVRAEAFF
V: TRBV19; J: TRBJ2-3; CDR3: CASSSSGGGRGTDTQYF
V: TRBV11-3; J: TRBJ2-7; CDR3: CASSLGAGSYEQYF
V: TRBV11-2; J: TRBJ1-1; CDR3: CASSPLRETEAFF